This T cell receptor beta chain was captured in a study of human T cells and chemical hapten exposure. Study in general: Weekly diphenylcyclopropenone doses were given to patients' scalps across the approximately 26-week study.

The V and J ends lost 0 bases and 2 bases, in that order; junction bases with no gene match: 4. CDR1 KGHSH and CDR2 LQKENI come from the germline V gene. This CDR3 region has 17 residues. This clonotype has just a few counts. The time point was: pre-sensitization, week 0. The treatment: therapeutic diphenylcyclopropenone sensitization with weekly scalp DPC. Unique molecular identifiers were affixed to discrete cDNA molecules within the library. Via MiXCR, TCRdb re-called the RACE reads, giving one row per CDR3 protein. Of more than 100,000 distinct CDR3 sequences in the sample, roughly 14% are singletons; the top ten hold about 3%.

The sample was whole blood, taken in connection with sensitization to the hapten diphenylcyclopropenone (DPC). The sequence was collected from a woman aged 18-29 years with alopecia areata. Some clones in this sample may be carry-over from other donors' samples. This chain joins TRBV18 and TRBJ2-3, with TRBD2 matching over 11 bases. This CDR3 is CASSPPRSGGATDTQYF. The CDR3 region has the DNA TGTGCCAGCTCACCACCCCGTAGCGGGGGGGCCACAGATACGCAGTATTTT.